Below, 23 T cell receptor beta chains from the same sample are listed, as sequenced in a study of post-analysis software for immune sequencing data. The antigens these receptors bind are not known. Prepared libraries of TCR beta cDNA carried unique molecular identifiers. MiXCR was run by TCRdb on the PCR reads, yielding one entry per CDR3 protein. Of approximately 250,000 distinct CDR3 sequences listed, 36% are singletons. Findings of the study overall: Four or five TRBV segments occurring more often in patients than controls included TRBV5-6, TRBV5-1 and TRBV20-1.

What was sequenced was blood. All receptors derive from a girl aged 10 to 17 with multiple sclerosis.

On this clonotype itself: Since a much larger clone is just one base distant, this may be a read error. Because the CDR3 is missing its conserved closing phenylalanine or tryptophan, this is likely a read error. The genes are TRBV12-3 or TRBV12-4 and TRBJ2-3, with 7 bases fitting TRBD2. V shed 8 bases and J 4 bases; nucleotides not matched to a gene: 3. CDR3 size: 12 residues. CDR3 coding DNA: TGTGCCAGCGGACTAGATTCAGATACGCAGTATTCT. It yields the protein CASGLDSDTQYS.

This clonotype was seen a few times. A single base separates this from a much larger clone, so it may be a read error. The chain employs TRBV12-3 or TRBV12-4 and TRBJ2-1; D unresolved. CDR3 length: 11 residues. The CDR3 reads CACSPRNEQFF. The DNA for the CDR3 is TGTGCCTGCAGTCCCCGCAATGAGCAGTTCTTC.

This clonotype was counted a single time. The chain's CDR3 is CASSYGARGANVLTF. For the CDR3, the DNA is TGTGCCAGCAGTTACGGGGCGAGGGGGGCCAACGTCCTGACTTTC. The chain combines TRBV6-2 or TRBV6-3 with TRBJ2-6; tentatively, D is TRBD1 (5 bases). Germline V gene lookup returns CDR1 MNHEY and CDR2 SVGEGT. Trimming stripped 2 bases from V and 4 bases from J, with 9 bases between. The CDR3 extends over 15 amino acids.

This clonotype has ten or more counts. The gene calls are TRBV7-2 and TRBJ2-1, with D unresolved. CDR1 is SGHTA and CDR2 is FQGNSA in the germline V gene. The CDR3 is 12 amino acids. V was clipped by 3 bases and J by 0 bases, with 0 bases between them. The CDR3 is CASSFSYNEQFF. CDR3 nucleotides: TGTGCCAGCAGCTTCTCCTACAATGAGCAGTTCTTC.

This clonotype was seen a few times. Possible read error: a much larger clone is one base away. The CDR3 DNA reads TGCGTCAGCAGCCGTCAAGGACAGAAGGCAGATACGCAGTATTTT. Protein product: CVSSRQGQKADTQYF. This chain connects TRBV5-1 to TRBJ2-3; D may be TRBD1 (6 bases). The CDR3 is 15 residues long. In germline, CDR1 is SGHRS, CDR2 YFSETQ.

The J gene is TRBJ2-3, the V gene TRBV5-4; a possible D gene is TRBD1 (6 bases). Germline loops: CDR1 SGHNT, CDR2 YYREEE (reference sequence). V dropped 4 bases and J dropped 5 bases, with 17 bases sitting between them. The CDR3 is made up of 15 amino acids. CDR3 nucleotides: TGTGCCAGCAGCCCGCTCCGGGACACTGGAGATACGCAGTATTTT. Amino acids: CASSPLRDTGDTQYF. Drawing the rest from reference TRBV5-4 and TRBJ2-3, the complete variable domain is ETGVTQSPTHLIKTRGQQVTLRCSSQSGHNTVSWYQQALGQGPQFIFQYYREEENGRGNFPPRFSGLQFPNYSSELNVNALELDDSALYLCASSPLRDTGDTQYFGPGTRLTVL.

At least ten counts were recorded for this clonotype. The CDR3 DNA reads as TGTGCCAGCAGCTTAGTCGAGCGGGTTAAGTTCTCCTACAATGAGCAGTTCTTC. Protein: CASSLVERVKFSYNEQFF. The chain has TRBV7-6 and TRBJ2-1; D perhaps matches TRBD2 (6 bases). Per the germline V gene, CDR1 is SGHVS and CDR2 is FNYEAQ. Trimming pared 1 base from V and 0 bases from J, leaving 16 bases between. The CDR3 spans 18 residues. Full variable domain (missing parts from reference TRBV7-6 and TRBJ2-1): GAGVSQSPRYKVTKRGQDVALRCDPISGHVSLYWYRQALGQGPEFLTYFNYEAQQDKSGLPNDRFSAERPEGSISTLTIQRTEQRDSAMYRCASSLVERVKFSYNEQFFGPGTRLTVL.

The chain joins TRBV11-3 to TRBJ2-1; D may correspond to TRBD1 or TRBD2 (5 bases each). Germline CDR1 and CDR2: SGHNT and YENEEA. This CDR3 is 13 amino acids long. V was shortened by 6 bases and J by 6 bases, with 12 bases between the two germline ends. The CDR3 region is CASSRPGPNEQFF. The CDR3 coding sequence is TGTGCCAGCAGTCGACCGGGACCCAATGAGCAGTTCTTC.

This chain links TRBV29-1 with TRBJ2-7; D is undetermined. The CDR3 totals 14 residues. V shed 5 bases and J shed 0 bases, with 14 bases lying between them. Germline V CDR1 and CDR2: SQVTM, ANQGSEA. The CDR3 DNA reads TGCAGCGTTATTAGAAGCTATAGCTCCTACGAGCAGTACTTC. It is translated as CSVIRSYSSYEQYF.

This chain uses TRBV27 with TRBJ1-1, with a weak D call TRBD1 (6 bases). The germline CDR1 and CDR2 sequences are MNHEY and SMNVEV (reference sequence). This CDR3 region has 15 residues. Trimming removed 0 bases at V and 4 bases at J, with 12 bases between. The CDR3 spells CASSLSGGLGTEAFF. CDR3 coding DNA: TGTGCCAGCAGTTTATCAGGGGGTTTGGGCACTGAAGCTTTCTTT.

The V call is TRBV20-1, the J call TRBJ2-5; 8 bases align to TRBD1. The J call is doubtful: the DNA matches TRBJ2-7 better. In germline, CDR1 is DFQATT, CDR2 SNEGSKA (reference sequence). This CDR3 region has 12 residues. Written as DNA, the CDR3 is TGCAGTGCTAGAGAGGACAGGGACGAGCAGTACTTC. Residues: CSAREDRDEQYF.

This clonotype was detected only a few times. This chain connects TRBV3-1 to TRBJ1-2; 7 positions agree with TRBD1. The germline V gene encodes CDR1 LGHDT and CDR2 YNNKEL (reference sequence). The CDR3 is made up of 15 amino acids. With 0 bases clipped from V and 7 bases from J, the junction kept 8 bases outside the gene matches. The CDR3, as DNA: TGTGCCAGCAGCCAAGAGGCCAGGGCAGGGGGTGGCTACACCTTC. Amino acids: CASSQEARAGGGYTF. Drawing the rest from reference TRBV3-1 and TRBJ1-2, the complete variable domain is DTAVSQTPKYLVTQMGNDKSIKCEQNLGHDTMYWYKQDSKKFLKIMFSYNNKELIINETVPNRFSPKSPDKAHLNLHINSLELGDSAVYFCASSQEARAGGGYTFGSGTRLTVV.

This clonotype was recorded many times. CDR3 sequence reads: CSASHGTSGSDEQFF. CDR3 DNA sequence: TGCAGTGCTAGTCATGGGACTAGCGGGAGCGATGAGCAGTTCTTC. The rearrangement links TRBV20-1 to TRBJ2-1; 14 bases match TRBD2. This CDR3 has 15 residues. The V gene end was trimmed by 3 bases and the J gene end by 8 bases; junction bases not matched to a gene: 6. Germline V lookup: CDR1 DFQATT, CDR2 SNEGSKA (reference sequence).

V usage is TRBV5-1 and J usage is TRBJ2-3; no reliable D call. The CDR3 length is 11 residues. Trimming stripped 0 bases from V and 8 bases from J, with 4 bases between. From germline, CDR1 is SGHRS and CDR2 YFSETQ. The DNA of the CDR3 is TGCGCCAGCAGCTTGGAGTCTACGCAGTATTTT. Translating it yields CASSLESTQYF.

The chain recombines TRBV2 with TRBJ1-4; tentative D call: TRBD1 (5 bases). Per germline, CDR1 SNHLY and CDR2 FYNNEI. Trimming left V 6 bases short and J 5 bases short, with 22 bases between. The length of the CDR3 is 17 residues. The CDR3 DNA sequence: TGTGCCAGCAGCGACCCTCCCGGGGGTCCCAGAAATGAAAAACTGTTTTTT. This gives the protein CASSDPPGGPRNEKLFF.

The CDR3 loop is CASKKRGWSGNTIYF. The CDR3 DNA sequence: TGTGCCAGCAAGAAACGTGGGTGGTCTGGAAACACCATATATTTT. V usage is TRBV28 and J usage is TRBJ1-3; D is unclear. The CDR3 covers 15 residues. CDR1 and CDR2 from the germline V gene are MDHEN and SYDVKM. Between the trimmed V and J ends, which lost 7 bases and 1 base, there was a span of 14 bases. Full variable domain (outside the CDR3, taken from reference TRBV28 and TRBJ1-3): DVKVTQSSRYLVKRTGEKVFLECVQDMDHENMFWYRQDPGLGLRLIYFSYDVKMKEKGDIPEGYSVSREKKERFSLILESASTNQTSMYLCASKKRGWSGNTIYFGEGSWLTVV.

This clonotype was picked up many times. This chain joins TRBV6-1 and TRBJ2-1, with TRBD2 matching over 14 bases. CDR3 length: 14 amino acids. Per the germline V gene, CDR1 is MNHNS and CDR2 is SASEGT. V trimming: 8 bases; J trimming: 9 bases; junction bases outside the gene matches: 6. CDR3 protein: CASEGLAGGSEQFF. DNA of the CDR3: TGTGCCAGCGAAGGACTAGCGGGGGGCAGTGAGCAGTTCTTC.

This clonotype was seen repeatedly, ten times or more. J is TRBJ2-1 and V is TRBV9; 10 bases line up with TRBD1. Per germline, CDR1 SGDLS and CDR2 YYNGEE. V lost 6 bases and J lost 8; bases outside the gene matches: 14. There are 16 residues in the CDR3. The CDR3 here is CASNKRGQGTGDEQFF. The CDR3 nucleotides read TGTGCCAGCAACAAGAGGGGACAGGGGACCGGGGATGAGCAGTTCTTC.

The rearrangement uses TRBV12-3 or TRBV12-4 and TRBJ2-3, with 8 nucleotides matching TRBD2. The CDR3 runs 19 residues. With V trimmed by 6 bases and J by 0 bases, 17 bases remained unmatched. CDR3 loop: CASRRRYFLTSGSTDTQYF. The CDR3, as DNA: TGTGCCAGCAGACGCCGGTACTTTCTAACTAGCGGAAGCACAGATACGCAGTATTTT.

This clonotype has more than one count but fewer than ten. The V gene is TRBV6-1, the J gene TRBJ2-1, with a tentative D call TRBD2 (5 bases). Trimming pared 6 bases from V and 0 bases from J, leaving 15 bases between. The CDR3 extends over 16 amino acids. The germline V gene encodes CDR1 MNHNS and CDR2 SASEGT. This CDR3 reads CASRRSPGDSYNEQFF. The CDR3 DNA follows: TGTGCCAGCAGGCGAAGTCCCGGGGACTCCTACAATGAGCAGTTCTTC.

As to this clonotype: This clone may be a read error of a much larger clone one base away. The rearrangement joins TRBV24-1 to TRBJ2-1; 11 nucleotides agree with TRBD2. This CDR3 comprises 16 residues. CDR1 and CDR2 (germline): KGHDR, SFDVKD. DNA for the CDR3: TGTGCCACCAGTGACCGTAGCGGGAGGGCTAACAATGAGCGGTTCTTC. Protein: CATSDRSGRANNERFF.

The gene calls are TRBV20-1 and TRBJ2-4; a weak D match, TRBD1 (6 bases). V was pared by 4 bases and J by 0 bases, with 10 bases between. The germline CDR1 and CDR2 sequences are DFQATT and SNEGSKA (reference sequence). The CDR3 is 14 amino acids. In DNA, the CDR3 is TGCAGTGCTACTCAACAGGGAGCCAAAAACATTCAGTACTTC. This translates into CSATQQGAKNIQYF.

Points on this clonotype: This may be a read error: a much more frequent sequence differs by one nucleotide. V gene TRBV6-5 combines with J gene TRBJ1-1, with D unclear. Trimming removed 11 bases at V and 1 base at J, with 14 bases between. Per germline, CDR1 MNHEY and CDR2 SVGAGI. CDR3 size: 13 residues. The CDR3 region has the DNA TGTGCCGGCACCCTCGGACGGAACACTGAAGCTTTCTTT. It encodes CAGTLGRNTEAFF.